A single sample is the source of the 3 T cell receptor beta chains below, sequenced in a study of patients and donors after allogeneic stem cell transplantation. MiXCR was run by TCRdb on the RT-PCR reads, yielding one entry per CDR3 protein. The sample holds under 200,000 distinct CDR3 sequences, roughly 31% seen once. Sequenced input: blood, either unsorted or a sorted T cell fraction (not recorded which). The source is a human donor who was either an allogeneic HSCT recipient or a stem cell or donor lymphocyte infusion donor (not recorded which). It is not recorded whose cells these are; they may come from a transplant donor.

The chain uses TRBV24-1 and TRBJ2-5; the match to TRBD1 covers 9 bases. CDR1 and CDR2 from the germline V gene are KGHDR and SFDVKD. This CDR3 spans 16 amino acids. Trimming cost V 5 bases and J 3 bases; bases outside gene matches: 9. CDR3 region: CATSVAQTGGKETQYF. CDR3 DNA: TGTGCCACCAGTGTCGCCCAGACAGGGGGAAAAGAGACCCAGTACTTC.

The rearrangement joins TRBV3-1 to TRBJ1-1, with unresolved D. CDR1 is LGHDT and CDR2 is YNNKEL in the germline V gene (reference sequence). The CDR3 extends over 13 amino acids. The V end was cut by 3 bases, the J end by 5 bases, with 10 bases between. CDR3 DNA sequence: TGTGCCAGCAGCCAGTGGGAGGGAACTGAAGCTTTCTTT. It codes for CASSQWEGTEAFF.

V usage is TRBV30 and J usage is TRBJ2-6; TRBD1 aligns across 9 bases. V lost 4 bases and J lost 0; bases outside the gene matches: 4. The CDR3 contains 16 residues. CDR1 is GTSNPN, CDR2 SVGIG, per germline (reference sequence). Here the CDR3 DNA reads TGTGCCTGGATGACAGGGGGTTTCTCTGGGGCCAACGTCCTGACTTTC. Translating it yields CAWMTGGFSGANVLTF.